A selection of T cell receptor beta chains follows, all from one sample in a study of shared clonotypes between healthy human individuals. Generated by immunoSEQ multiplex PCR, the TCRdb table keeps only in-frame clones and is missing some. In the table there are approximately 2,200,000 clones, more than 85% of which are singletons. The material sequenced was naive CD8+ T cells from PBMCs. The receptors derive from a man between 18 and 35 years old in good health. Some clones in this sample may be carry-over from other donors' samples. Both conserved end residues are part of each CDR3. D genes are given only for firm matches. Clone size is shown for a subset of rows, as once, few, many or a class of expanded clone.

CASSLGPGELFF	TGTGCCAGCAGCTTGGGTCCCGGGGAGCTGTTTTTT	TRBV7-9	TRBJ2-2	.	few
CASAPLGVAEQYF	TGTGCCAGCGCCCCCCTGGGGGTCGCCGAGCAGTACTTC	TRBV27	TRBJ2-7	.	.
CASSHSGRSDNEQFF	TGTGCCAGCAGCCATAGCGGAAGATCGGACAATGAGCAGTTCTTC	TRBV7-9	TRBJ2-1	.	.
CATSPRSGYEQYF	TGTGCCACCAGCCCTCGCTCGGGTTACGAGCAGTACTTC	TRBV15	TRBJ2-7	.	.
CASSQVGRNLNEQFF	TGCGCCAGCAGCCAAGTGGGACGGAACCTCAATGAGCAGTTCTTC	TRBV4-1	TRBJ2-1	.	.
CASSHPGGTAYEQYF	TGTGCCAGCAGCCATCCTGGCGGGACAGCCTACGAGCAGTACTTC	TRBV4-2	TRBJ2-7	.	.
CASKGEDSFHGYTF	TGTGCCAGCAAAGGGGAAGACAGCTTCCATGGCTACACCTTC	TRBV2	TRBJ1-2	.	.
CATSRGFGSDTGELFF	TGTGCCACCAGCAGAGGTTTCGGGAGCGACACCGGGGAGCTGTTTTTT	TRBV15	TRBJ2-2	.	.
CASNRGGGTDTQYF	TGTGCCAGCAACCGCGGGGGGGGCACAGATACGCAGTATTTT	TRBV9	TRBJ2-3	TRBD2	once
CASSVSGGVDYNEQFF	TGTGCCAGCAGCGTTAGTGGGGGAGTCGACTACAATGAGCAGTTCTTC	TRBV9	TRBJ2-1	.	.
CASSLGQSTGELFF	TGTGCCAGCAGTCTGGGACAGAGCACCGGGGAGCTGTTTTTT	TRBV6-5	TRBJ2-2	TRBD1	.
CASSEFVRGATGELFF	TGTGCCAGCAGTGAGTTCGTCAGGGGAGCCACCGGGGAGCTGTTTTTT	TRBV2	TRBJ2-2	.	.
CASSLFRGAATNEKLFF	TGTGCCAGCAGCTTGTTTCGGGGGGCAGCAACTAATGAAAAACTGTTTTTT	TRBV5-5	TRBJ1-4	.	once
CASSQEAGTKINNEQFF	TGCGCCAGCAGCCAAGAAGCAGGAACCAAAATTAACAATGAGCAGTTCTTC	TRBV4-3	TRBJ2-1	.	.
CASRTQESGYYYEQYF	TGTGCCAGCAGGACACAAGAGAGCGGGTACTACTACGAGCAGTACTTC	TRBV28	TRBJ2-7	.	.
CASSLWGSGGTEQYF	TGTGCCAGCAGCTTGTGGGGGTCGGGAGGAACGGAGCAGTACTTC	TRBV5-6	TRBJ2-7	TRBD2	.
CASSEGPMNTEAFF	TGCGCCAGCAGTGAGGGACCTATGAACACTGAAGCTTTCTTT	TRBV10-1	TRBJ1-1	.	.
CASSPWVWAGVDLETQYF	TGTGCCAGCAGCCCCTGGGTGTGGGCGGGAGTCGATCTTGAGACCCAGTACTTC	TRBV7-9	TRBJ2-5	TRBD2	.
CASTFSGQGHEQYF	TGTGCCAGCACCTTCAGCGGACAGGGACACGAGCAGTACTTC	TRBV28	TRBJ2-7	TRBD1	.
CTSSFLGMGEKLFF	TGTACCAGCAGTTTTTTGGGTATGGGGGAAAAACTGTTTTTT	TRBV27	TRBJ1-4	.	.
CASSHPPTSSKDEQYF	TGCGCCAGCAGCCACCCGCCCACGAGTTCCAAGGACGAGCAGTACTTC	TRBV4-1	TRBJ2-7	.	.
CASSLQPNTGELFF	TGTGCCAGCAGTTTGCAGCCGAACACCGGGGAGCTGTTTTTT	TRBV7-6	TRBJ2-2	.	.
CASSPGQLYEQYF	TGTGCCAGTAGTCCCGGACAGCTCTACGAGCAGTACTTC	TRBV19	TRBJ2-7	.	.
CASSKAMFDGDGPGQPQHF	TGTGCCAGCAGCAAAGCAATGTTCGACGGAGATGGGCCAGGGCAGCCCCAGCATTTT	TRBV21-1	TRBJ1-5	.	.
CASSPDTATNEKLFF	TGTGCCAGTAGTCCCGACACCGCAACTAATGAAAAACTGTTTTTT	TRBV19	TRBJ1-4	.	.
CASSLASLADEQFF	TGTGCCAGCAGCCTTGCCAGTCTAGCAGATGAGCAGTTCTTC	TRBV28	TRBJ2-1	.	.
CASSYHGTRTGEQYF	TGTGCCAGCAGTTACCACGGGACAAGGACTGGCGAGCAGTACTTC	TRBV6-5	TRBJ2-7	.	.
CASSYRQGAYEQYF	TGTGCCAGCAGCTACCGACAGGGGGCCTACGAGCAGTACTTC	TRBV7-6	TRBJ2-7	TRBD1	.
CASSYRGTQSSYNEQFF	TGTGCCAGCAGCTACAGAGGGACCCAGAGCTCCTACAATGAGCAGTTCTTC	TRBV11-2	TRBJ2-1	.	.
CVTQGVAGANVLTF	TGTGTAACCCAGGGAGTGGCTGGGGCCAACGTCCTGACTTTC	TRBV28	TRBJ2-6	.	.
CASGGRDSSYNEQFF	TGTGCCAGCGGGGGACGGGACAGCTCCTACAATGAGCAGTTCTTC	TRBV27	TRBJ2-1	TRBD1	.
CAWSVNTEAFF	TGTGCCTGGAGTGTCAACACTGAAGCTTTCTTT	TRBV30	TRBJ1-1	.	few
CASTFLEGGHGYTF	TGTGCCAGCACCTTTTTAGAGGGGGGGCATGGCTACACCTTC	TRBV9	TRBJ1-2	.	.
CAWSQLQPPYEQYF	TGTGCCTGGAGTCAGTTACAGCCACCCTACGAGCAGTACTTC	TRBV30	TRBJ2-7	.	.
CASSQDINSAYEQYF	TGTGCCAGCAGCCAAGATATCAACAGTGCCTACGAGCAGTACTTC	TRBV14	TRBJ2-7	.	.
CASSYSTGDEQFF	TGTGCCAGCAGTTACTCGACAGGGGATGAGCAGTTCTTC	TRBV6-5	TRBJ2-1	TRBD1	.
CASSDDRFNTGELFF	TGTGCCAGCTCCGATGACAGATTTAACACCGGGGAGCTGTTTTTT	TRBV18	TRBJ2-2	.	.
CASSLRVGAHTQYF	TGTGCCAGCAGCTTACGGGTGGGGGCACATACGCAGTATTTT	TRBV7-9	TRBJ2-3	.	.
CASSLMIRTVYGYTF	TGTGCCAGCAGTTTAATGATTCGTACCGTCTATGGCTACACCTTC	TRBV28	TRBJ1-2	.	.
CASSQEGLHPSGNEQFF	TGCGCCAGCAGCCAAGAGGGCTTACATCCCTCGGGGAATGAGCAGTTCTTC	TRBV4-1	TRBJ2-1	.	.
CASSLVRANSYEQYF	TGTGCCAGCAGCTTAGTTAGGGCCAACTCCTACGAGCAGTACTTC	TRBV7-2	TRBJ2-7	.	.
CASSVAPYPGQGYEQYF	TGTGCCAGCAGCGTAGCCCCTTATCCGGGACAGGGCTACGAGCAGTACTTC	TRBV9	TRBJ2-7	TRBD1	.
CASTDLAGQRILRPYEQYF	TGCGCCAGCACCGACCTGGCGGGACAGCGGATTCTAAGGCCCTACGAGCAGTACTTC	TRBV10-2	TRBJ2-7	.	.
CASSEFSYGRETQYF	TGTGCCAGCAGTGAATTTTCGTACGGGCGAGAGACCCAGTACTTC	TRBV25-1	TRBJ2-5	.	.
CASSLYSGRPDTQYF	TGTGCCAGCAGTTTATATAGCGGGAGACCAGATACGCAGTATTTT	TRBV28	TRBJ2-3	TRBD2	.
CASMGRSSFEQYF	TGTGCCAGCATGGGACGTAGTAGTTTTGAGCAGTACTTC	TRBV2	TRBJ2-7	.	.
CASSLGGQLNTEAFF	TGTGCCAGCAGCTTAGGCGGACAGTTGAACACTGAAGCTTTCTTT	TRBV7-6	TRBJ1-1	.	.
CSVVSTSGYEQYF	TGCAGCGTTGTCTCTACTAGCGGGTACGAGCAGTACTTC	TRBV29-1	TRBJ2-7	TRBD2	.
CASSQTSGSNHEQFF	TGTGCCAGCAGCCAAACTAGCGGGAGTAACCATGAGCAGTTCTTC	TRBV7-6	TRBJ2-1	TRBD2	.
CASSFTPPGLAGAGNEQYF	TGTGCCAGCAGTTTCACTCCACCGGGACTAGCGGGAGCTGGGAACGAGCAGTACTTC	TRBV27	TRBJ2-7	TRBD2	.
CASSLGPSATTEAFF	TGTGCCAGCAGCTTAGGACCCTCCGCGACCACTGAAGCTTTCTTT	TRBV7-6	TRBJ1-1	.	many
CASSYPGPGELFF	TGTGCCAGCAGTTACCCTGGGCCCGGGGAGCTGTTTTTT	TRBV6-5	TRBJ2-2	.	.
CASSYRELRETQYF	TGTGCCAGCAGTTACCGGGAGCTAAGGGAGACCCAGTACTTC	TRBV27	TRBJ2-5	.	once